Listed below are T cell receptor beta chains from one sample, sequenced in a study of blood T cell repertoires in COVID-19. Libraries were prepared by immunoSEQ multiplex PCR; TCRdb keeps only in-frame clonotypes and omits some of them. There are around 250,000 clones in the sample; 70% to 90% occur only once, and about 7% lies in the top ten. Sequencing was performed on PBMCs or T cells enriched from blood (not recorded which). The receptors were gathered from a woman aged 45-59 years who had been exposed to COVID-19. Each CDR3 is given with its conserved first and last residue. D genes are given only for firm matches. Expanded clones get a size class; other rows say once, few or many, or leave the size out.

length	size	D	V	J	CDR3	DNA
13	.	.	TRBV6-2/TRBV6-3	TRBJ1-6	CASSYRQNGPLHF	TGTGCCAGCAGTTACCGACAGAACGGCCCCCTCCACTTT
14	.	.	TRBV3-1/TRBV3-2	TRBJ1-1	CASSQELVNTEAFF	TGTGCCAGCAGCCAAGAACTGGTTAACACTGAAGCTTTCTTT
14	.	.	TRBV11-2	TRBJ2-1	CASSPAQAGPEQFF	TGTGCCAGCAGCCCCGCCCAAGCGGGTCCTGAGCAGTTCTTC
15	.	TRBD2	TRBV5-4	TRBJ2-3	CASSFLAGGADTQYF	TGTGCCAGCAGCTTTCTAGCGGGGGGTGCAGATACGCAGTATTTT
16	once	.	TRBV12-5	TRBJ2-1	CASGPDGGLSYNEQFF	TGTGCTAGTGGCCCCGACGGGGGGCTCTCCTACAATGAGCAGTTCTTC
17	few	.	TRBV13	TRBJ2-1	CASSLRPKLGGVHEQFF	TGTGCCAGCAGCTTAAGGCCCAAATTGGGGGGAGTCCATGAGCAGTTCTTC
14	.	TRBD1	TRBV10-3	TRBJ2-7	CAIRRDRASYEQYF	TGTGCCATCAGGAGGGACAGGGCATCCTACGAGCAGTACTTC
12	.	.	TRBV10-3	TRBJ1-5	CGSGDLNQPQHF	TGTGGTTCGGGGGACCTCAATCAGCCCCAGCATTTT
13	.	TRBD1	TRBV5-5	TRBJ2-7	CASSWDRGLEQYF	TGTGCCAGCAGCTGGGACAGGGGCCTCGAGCAGTACTTC
13	.	TRBD1	TRBV15	TRBJ2-7	CATSRGQGLEQYF	TGTGCCACCAGCAGGGGACAGGGCTTGGAGCAGTACTTC
15	.	.	TRBV27	TRBJ1-5	CASSLWSTGNQPQHF	TGTGCCAGCAGTTTATGGTCCACAGGGAATCAGCCCCAGCATTTT
16	.	.	TRBV11-1	TRBJ1-3	CASSLGRPPLGNTIYF	TGTGCCAGCAGCTTAGGCAGGCCACCCCTCGGAAACACCATATATTTT
16	.	.	TRBV29-1	TRBJ2-7	CSVGGPTGTTVYEQYF	TGCAGCGTGGGGGGGCCAACCGGGACTACTGTCTACGAGCAGTACTTC
13	.	.	TRBV11-3	TRBJ1-1	CASSLQPRTEAFF	TGTGCCAGCAGCCTACAGCCGCGAACTGAAGCTTTCTTT
14	few	TRBD1	TRBV5-5	TRBJ1-4	CASSRDRVNEKLFF	TGTGCCAGCAGCAGGGACAGGGTTAATGAAAAACTGTTTTTT
15	.	.	TRBV29-1	TRBJ1-1	CSVEDRTGKNTEAFF	TGCAGCGTTGAAGATCGTACAGGAAAGAACACTGAAGCTTTCTTT
11	.	.	TRBV5-7	TRBJ2-7	CASTPRREQYF	TGTGCCAGCACCCCGCGGCGAGAGCAGTACTTC
12	.	.	TRBV19	TRBJ1-2	CAAGLIGYGYTF	TGTGCCGCCGGTCTTATTGGCTATGGCTACACCTTC
14	.	TRBD1	TRBV29-1	TRBJ2-5	CSARTGTAQETQYF	TGCAGCGCCAGGACCGGGACAGCCCAAGAGACCCAGTACTTC
15	many	TRBD1	TRBV6-2/TRBV6-3	TRBJ2-1	CASSYSGTGFNEQFF	TGTGCCAGCAGTTACTCCGGGACAGGGTTCAATGAGCAGTTCTTC
12	.	TRBD1	TRBV19	TRBJ1-2	CASIGDRRYYTF	TGTGCCAGTATCGGGGACAGGAGGTACTACACCTTC
15	.	TRBD1	TRBV19	TRBJ2-7	CASSLQQGVGYEQYF	TGTGCCAGTAGTCTCCAACAGGGGGTCGGCTACGAGCAGTACTTC
14	.	TRBD1	TRBV2	TRBJ1-4	CASSPGQGNEKLFF	TGTGCCAGCAGTCCCGGACAGGGGAATGAAAAACTGTTTTTT
14	.	.	TRBV19	TRBJ1-1	CASRKGQGNTEAFF	TGTGCCAGTAGAAAGGGTCAGGGTAACACTGAAGCTTTCTTT
13	.	.	TRBV7-2	TRBJ2-1	CASSQSFFNEQFF	TGTGCCAGCAGCCAGTCATTTTTCAATGAGCAGTTCTTC
13	few	.	TRBV5-4	TRBJ1-2	CASSLGGGGGYTF	TGTGCCAGCAGCTTGGGTGGGGGAGGCGGCTACACCTTC